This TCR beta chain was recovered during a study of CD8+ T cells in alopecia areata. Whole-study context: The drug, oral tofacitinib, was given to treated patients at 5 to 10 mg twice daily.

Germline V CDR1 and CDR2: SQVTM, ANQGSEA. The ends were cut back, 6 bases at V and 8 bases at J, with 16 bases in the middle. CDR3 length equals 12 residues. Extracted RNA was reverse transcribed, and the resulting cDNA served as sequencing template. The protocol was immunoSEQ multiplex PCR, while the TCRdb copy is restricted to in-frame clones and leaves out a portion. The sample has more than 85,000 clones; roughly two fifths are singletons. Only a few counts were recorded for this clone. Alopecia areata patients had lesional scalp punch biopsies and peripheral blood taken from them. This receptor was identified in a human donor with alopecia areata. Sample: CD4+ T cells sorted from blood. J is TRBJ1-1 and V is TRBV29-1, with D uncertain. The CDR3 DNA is TGCAGCGTATCACTATACGTGGGAGAAGCTTTCTTT. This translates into CSVSLYVGEAFF.